This T cell receptor beta chain was captured in a study of blood T cell repertoires in COVID-19. Across the study: From T cells, B-cell-depleted T cells, or PBMCs came the material, which was cDNA or gDNA.

There are 15 residues in the CDR3. The V end lost 2 bases, the J end lost 4 bases, and 14 bases lay between the germline ends. Germline loops: CDR1 SGHTA, CDR2 FQGNSA. Assay: immunoSEQ multiplex PCR; the TCRdb copy retains only in-frame clones and omits some. Here the sample spans about 190,000 clones, less than 80% being singletons. Source material: peripheral blood. This receptor was obtained from a man in his fifties who had recovered from COVID-19. The chain joins TRBV7-2 to TRBJ1-1; D not certain. In DNA form, the CDR3 reads TGTGCCAGCAGCTTAAGCGGGCCGTTGGGCACTGAAGCTTTCTTT. Amino acids: CASSLSGPLGTEAFF.